Following are 16 T cell receptor beta chains from one sample sequenced in a study of Graves' ophthalmopathy and Graves' hyperthyroidism. Amplification of TCR beta CDR3 regions used RNA transcripts. The library came from an HTBI-primed first-round RT-PCR and a second-round multiplex PCR. One entry per CDR3 protein results from TCRdb running MiXCR on the multiplex PCR reads. The sample consists of 500,000 to 800,000 distinct CDR3 sequences, about 41% of them appearing once. The material sequenced was peripheral blood. All receptors come from an adult man with Graves' ophthalmopathy.

Many counts were recorded for this clonotype. This rearrangement joins TRBV10-3 to TRBJ1-2, with no clear D. The V end was cut by 10 bases, the J end by 4 bases, with 10 bases between. CDR1 ENHRY and CDR2 SYGVKD come from the germline V gene. This CDR3 contains 11 residues. The CDR3 spells CATSLSYGYTF. For the CDR3, the DNA is TGTGCCACCTCGTTAAGCTATGGCTACACCTTC.

The chain links TRBV29-1 to TRBJ1-5, with TRBD1 identical over 9 bases. There are 12 residues in the CDR3. The germline CDR1 and CDR2 sequences are SQVTM and ANQGSEA. Losses at the gene ends were 7 bases for V and 5 bases for J; bases not matched to a gene: 3. The CDR3 DNA is TGCAGCGGAAGGGACAGGGATCAGCCCCAGCATTTT. Amino acids: CSGRDRDQPQHF. Supplemented by reference TRBV29-1 and TRBJ1-5, the full variable domain reads SAVISQKPSRDICQRGTSLTIQCQVDSQVTMMFWYRQQPGQSLTLIATANQGSEATYESGFVIDKFPISRPNLTFSTLTVSNMSPEDSSIYLCSGRDRDQPQHFGDGTRLSIL.

This clonotype has more than one count but fewer than ten. The V gene is TRBV4-1, the J gene TRBJ1-6; TRBD1 is a possible D gene (6 bases). Trimming pared 0 bases from V and 0 bases from J, leaving 12 bases between. The CDR3 covers 18 residues. Germline V gene data show CDR1 as MGHRA and CDR2 as YSYEKL. CDR3 sequence (DNA): TGCGCCAGCAGCCAAGATCAAGGGGGAGGCTCCTATAATTCACCCCTCCACTTT. This gives the protein CASSQDQGGGSYNSPLHF.

This clonotype was detected many times. V gene TRBV2 combines with J gene TRBJ1-1; 8 bases agree with TRBD1. Unmatched junction bases numbered 9, after V lost 8 bases and J lost 7 bases. Germline lookup yields CDR1 SNHLY and CDR2 FYNNEI. The CDR3 totals 13 residues. The CDR3 loop is CASRGPGGFEAFF. DNA of the CDR3: TGTGCCAGCCGAGGGCCAGGGGGCTTTGAAGCTTTCTTT.

The genes are TRBV10-3 and TRBJ1-2, with TRBD1 as a possible D gene (5 bases). The germline V and J ends were trimmed by 0 bases and 8 bases, with 13 bases remaining between them. CDR3 size: 14 residues. CDR1 is ENHRY, CDR2 SYGVKD, per germline. The CDR3 loop reads CAISESRGSGGYTF. CDR3 sequence (DNA): TGTGCCATCAGTGAGTCTAGGGGTTCGGGCGGCTACACCTTC.

The V gene is TRBV5-1, the J gene TRBJ2-7; 10 nucleotides match TRBD2. Per the germline V gene, CDR1 is SGHRS and CDR2 is YFSETQ. This CDR3 spans 15 amino acids. The V gene end was trimmed by 1 base and the J gene end by 5 bases; junction bases not matched to a gene: 6. This chain's CDR3 is CASSLTSGAGNEQYF. The CDR3 DNA reads TGCGCCAGCAGCTTGACTAGCGGGGCAGGCAACGAGCAGTACTTC. The full variable domain, with the rest looked up from reference TRBV5-1 and TRBJ2-7, is KAGVTQTPRYLIKTRGQQVTLSCSPISGHRSVSWYQQTPGQGLQFLFEYFSETQRNKGNFPGRFSGRQFSNSRSEMNVSTLELGDSALYLCASSLTSGAGNEQYFGPGTRLTVT.

This clonotype came up a few times. The V call is TRBV7-9, the J call TRBJ1-2; 9 nucleotides align to TRBD1. The trim removed 5 bases at V and 8 bases at J, leaving 6 bases unmatched. Germline lookup yields CDR1 SEHNR and CDR2 FQNEAQ (reference sequence). The CDR3 runs to 13 residues. In DNA, the CDR3 is TGTGCCAGCAGCCCCGGGACAGGGTCCGGCTACACCTTC. Translated, it gives CASSPGTGSGYTF.

To note about this clonotype: The junction shows a germline mismatch at one end, possibly a read error. CDR3 protein: CASSLEAGLALFF. In DNA form, the CDR3 reads TGTGCCAGCAGCTTAGAGGCCGGACTAGCGCTGTTCTTC. V is TRBV11-2 and J is TRBJ2-5; 9 bases are shared with TRBD2. The germline V gene has CDR1 SGHAT and CDR2 FQNNGV. This CDR3 spans 13 amino acids.

As regards this clonotype: This likely comes from a read error, as the CDR3 has no conserved phenylalanine or tryptophan at its end. The DNA is omitted, as the CDR3 cannot be located on it reliably, and the CDR3 follows TCRdb's listing. This chain links TRBV10-3 with TRBJ2-5; TRBD1 was called by the table and not checked on the DNA. Germline CDR1 reads ENHRY; CDR2 reads SYGVKD. The length of the CDR3 is 20 amino acids, counting both ends. The CDR3 region is CAISESRGAGAQKGGYTFGS.

This clonotype was found once. V and J are TRBV5-1 and TRBJ1-4, with 7 positions matching TRBD1. Germline CDR1 and CDR2: SGHRS and YFSETQ. V shed 4 bases, J shed 8 bases, and the junction held 11 bases outside the gene matches. The CDR3 extends over 15 amino acids. CDR3 bases: TGCGCCAGCAGCGGGGGGGGGACAGCCGGAGAAAAACTGTTTTTT. This gives the protein CASSGGGTAGEKLFF. Filled out from reference TRBV5-1 and TRBJ1-4, the complete variable domain reads KAGVTQTPRYLIKTRGQQVTLSCSPISGHRSVSWYQQTPGQGLQFLFEYFSETQRNKGNFPGRFSGRQFSNSRSEMNVSTLELGDSALYLCASSGGGTAGEKLFFGSGTQLSVL.

This clonotype occurred many times. This rearrangement joins TRBV20-1 to TRBJ1-4; D ambiguous. This CDR3 spans 10 amino acids. The germline V gene encodes CDR1 DFQATT and CDR2 SNEGSKA (reference sequence). Between the trimmed V and J ends, which lost 8 bases and 8 bases, there was a span of 9 bases. The CDR3 coding sequence is TGCAGTCCCCTAAGGGAAAAACTGTTTTTT. It translates to CSPLREKLFF.

The J gene is TRBJ2-7, the V gene TRBV7-6; 7 bases map to TRBD1. The CDR3 runs 11 residues. From germline, CDR1 is SGHVS and CDR2 FNYEAQ. After removal of 11 bases from V and 6 bases from J, the junction contained 7 bases not matched to a gene. CDR3 in amino acids: CAETGPGEQYF. CDR3 sequence (DNA): TGTGCCGAGACAGGGCCGGGCGAGCAGTACTTC.

Only a few counts were recorded for this clonotype. The chain combines TRBV11-1 with TRBJ1-4; 8 bases map to TRBD1. CDR3 length: 12 amino acids. The V segment lost 7 bases and the J segment 8 bases; nucleotides outside the gene matches: 3. Germline V gives CDR1 SGHAT, CDR2 FQDESV (reference sequence). The CDR3 bases are TGTGCCAGCACTCGGACAGGGGAAAAACTGTTTTTT. Amino acid sequence: CASTRTGEKLFF.

At least ten counts were recorded for this clonotype. The chain joins TRBV6-5 to TRBJ1-1; D might be TRBD1 (5 bases). V lost 4 bases, J lost 6 bases, and 9 bases lay in between. The CDR3 runs 12 residues. The germline CDR1 and CDR2 sequences are MNHEY and SVGAGI. CDR3 nucleotides: TGTGCCAGCAGTTCCAGGGACTCTGAAGCTTTCTTT. This translates into CASSSRDSEAFF.

This clonotype was seen many times. The gene calls are TRBV10-3 and TRBJ1-2; D gene uncertain. The germline V gene has CDR1 ENHRY and CDR2 SYGVKD. Deletions cut 6 bases from V and 3 bases from J, with 14 bases between. The CDR3 length is 14 residues. The CDR3 here is CAISPIPGDYGYTF. CDR3 bases: TGTGCCATCAGCCCCATCCCCGGGGACTATGGCTACACCTTC.

This clonotype appeared a few times. The rearrangement joins TRBV7-9 to TRBJ2-5; possible D gene TRBD1, 6 bases. CDR1 is SEHNR and CDR2 is FQNEAQ in the germline V gene (reference sequence). V was cut by 5 bases and J by 3 bases, with 16 bases left in between. CDR3 size: 15 residues. CDR3 nucleotide sequence: TGTGCCAGCAGCCGAAGGTCAGGGGCTAAAGAGACCCAGTACTTC. Protein sequence: CASSRRSGAKETQYF.